Detailed here is one T cell receptor beta chain. Trimming at V came to 1 base and at J to 5 bases, leaving 4 bases not matched to a gene. Per germline, CDR1 SGHVS and CDR2 FNYEAQ. The length of the CDR3 is 16 residues. The data were taken from a study of blood T cell repertoires in COVID-19. Turning to the study itself: Acute and convalescent COVID-19 samples came from the United States, Italy and Spain. Nucleic acid was either cDNA or gDNA, and it came from T cells, B-cell-depleted T cells, or PBMCs.

A Seattle source enrolled patients during active infection and followed them longitudinally. In the study's own analysis: Estimated nucleated cell counts came from reference gene primer amplification. Measured with immunoSEQ multiplex PCR; TCRdb has only the in-frame clones, and not every one. V, J and clone size were drawn from that table, and D and trimming were deduced from the DNA. The table shows roughly 42,000 clones, with just over 90% occurring only once. This TCR was recovered from a middle-aged man with COVID-19, enrolled during active disease. Sample: peripheral blood. The chain couples TRBV7-6 to TRBJ2-1, with 11 bases aligning to TRBD2. CDR3 residues: CASSLVIAGGDNEQFF. DNA of the CDR3: TGTGCCAGCAGCTTAGTTATAGCGGGAGGGGACAATGAGCAGTTCTTC. Together with reference TRBV7-6 and TRBJ2-1, the CDR3 gives the full variable domain: GAGVSQSPRYKVTKRGQDVALRCDPISGHVSLYWYRQALGQGPEFLTYFNYEAQQDKSGLPNDRFSAERPEGSISTLTIQRTEQRDSAMYRCASSLVIAGGDNEQFFGPGTRLTVL.